This T cell receptor beta chain was observed in a study of vaccination and CD4 T cells after COVID-19 (dated by TCRdb to 2021 to 2024). General notes on the study: Six males and four females were included in the convalescent cohort, with two Hispanic individuals, seven Caucasians, two Asians and one multiracial person represented. Participants received two doses of either the Pfizer-BioNTech BNT162b2 vaccine (n=8) or the Moderna mRNA-1273 vaccine (n=2). Post-COVID blood samples were collected from convalescent patients a median of about 92 days after diagnosis, with a range of roughly 35 to 170 days. Post-vaccine blood samples were collected a median of 72 days after the second vaccine dose, ranging from 14 to 241 days. The cultures were stimulated with overlapping spike peptide pools from SARS-CoV-2 and from the common cold coronaviruses HCoV-NL63, HCoV-OC43 and HCoV-229E. Control cultures used a CEFX viral epitope pool as positive control, an HIV-1 Nef peptide pool as negative control, or no peptide. In nine to eleven COVID-19 convalescent patients and a handful of infection-naive healthy vaccine recipients, researchers compared the spike-specific CD4+ TCR repertoire from before mRNA vaccination with the repertoire from after. At the TCR clonotype level, an earlier paper using these donors assessed memory CD4+ T cell crossreactivity between SARS-CoV-2 and common cold coronavirus spike proteins. The investigation overall reported the following: In convalescent patients, nearly all vaccine-specific clones (304 of 307) were found to be mono-reactive for SARS-CoV-2 spike rather than cross-reactive with common cold coronaviruses. Among convalescent patients, a median around 89% of the SARS-CoV-2-reactive clones seen after vaccination appeared only after vaccination, which suggests priming specific to the vaccine. Only a relatively small number of convalescent patients were included in the study, and early timepoints following natural infection were not analyzed. The median count of SARS-CoV-2-reactive clonotypes went up from roughly 21 after infection to a few dozen after vaccination, although the change was not significant.

The library was produced with PCR. TCR sequencing of DNA from cultured CD4+ T cells used the Oncomine TCR Beta short-read assay at the Johns Hopkins FTIC core. The QIAamp micro DNA kit was used to extract genomic DNA from the cultured CD4+ T cells. Oncomine TCR Beta libraries made from cultured CD4+ T cells were pooled using unique dual indexes and sequenced on an Illumina iSeq 100. Regarding the original processing steps: Non-productive sequences were filtered out, and CDR3s that did not start with C, did not end with F or W, or were shorter than 7 amino acids were discarded. Antigen-specific clonotypes were identified using the MANAFEST web application through comparison of peptide-stimulated wells with reference and other culture wells. An FDR below 0.05, an odds ratio above 5, and a productive frequency above 0.1% in at least two of three replicate wells were required for clones to be considered positive. A clonotype was classed as cross-reactive if the clonotype showed significant expansion both in SARS-CoV-2 spike wells and in at least one common cold coronavirus spike condition. Similarity between CDR3 sequences was evaluated in R version 3.6.1 using Levenshtein distances (stringdist) and unrooted phylogenetic trees (ape). TCRdb redid the processing of the public reads, applying fastp at Q25 and MiXCR, and retained in-frame beta chains. Each CDR3 protein gets just one entry, which takes the most common genes and DNA from the rows behind it. The V and J calls shown here were made by TCRdb, not taken from the authors' results. The sample contains approximately 9,300 distinct CDR3 sequences, less than 40% of them found a single time. The ten most abundant clones make up about a fifth of the sample.

Concerning this clonotype: Its antigen remains unidentified. No much larger clone exists at a distance of one base, and base qualities are not known.

The germline V gene yields SGDLS for CDR1 and YYNGEE for CDR2. The CDR3, cysteine through phenylalanine, is 15 amino acids long. Only the CDR3 DNA stays, 45 bases, in frame from base 1. The germline V end is reduced by 0 bases and the J end by 4 bases; junction bases left unmatched: 1. The meaning of the sample's treatment or condition label: approximately nine-day PBMC culture with coronavirus spike peptide pools or control peptides (ViraFEST assay). CD4+ T cells from unexposed donors were collected before the COVID-19 pandemic (2011-2018). The ViraFEST assay was used in the study, in which antigen-specific T cells were expanded with peptide pools and expanded clonotypes were subsequently identified by TCR sequencing. Roughly 2.1 million PBMCs per well were cultured in IMDM with roughly 5% human AB serum and about 9.2 IU/ml IL-2, plus 10 ug/ml peptide pools. Half of the culture medium was replaced with fresh IL-2-containing medium on days 3 and 7. Once the cells had been in culture for about 10 days, the EasySep CD4+ T cell isolation kit was used to isolate CD4+ T cells by negative selection. Unexposed donor CD4+ T cells were tested for reactivity to SARS-CoV-2 S and N and four common cold coronavirus spike pools, as cell number allowed. Ficoll-Paque Plus gradient centrifugation was used to isolate PBMCs from whole blood, and the isolated PBMCs were then either used fresh or cryopreserved at -140C. Each culture condition was generally run in triplicate wells. Leukapheresis product for the unexposed donors was purchased commercially.

The sequence links TRBV9 to TRBJ2-7, with 13 bases matching TRBD2. This receptor was identified in a human donor in good health. The sequenced sample was CD4+ T cells from blood, cultured in vitro. The sequenced DNA: TGTGCCAGCAGCGTAGGGACTAGCGGGAGTTACGAGCAGTACTTC. This encodes CASSVGTSGSYEQYF.